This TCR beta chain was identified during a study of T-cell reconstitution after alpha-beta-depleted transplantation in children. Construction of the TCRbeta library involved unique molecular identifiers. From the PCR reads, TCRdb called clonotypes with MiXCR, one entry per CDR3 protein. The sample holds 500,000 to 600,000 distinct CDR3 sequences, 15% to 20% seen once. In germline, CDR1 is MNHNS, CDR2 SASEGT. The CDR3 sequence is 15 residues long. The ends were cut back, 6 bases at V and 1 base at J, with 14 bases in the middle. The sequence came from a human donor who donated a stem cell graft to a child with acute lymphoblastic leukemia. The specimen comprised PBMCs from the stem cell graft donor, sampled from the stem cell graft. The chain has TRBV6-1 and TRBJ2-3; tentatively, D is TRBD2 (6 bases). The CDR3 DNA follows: TGTGCCAGCAGGCCCCGGGAGCGGGGCACAGATACGCAGTATTTT. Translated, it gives CASRPRERGTDTQYF.